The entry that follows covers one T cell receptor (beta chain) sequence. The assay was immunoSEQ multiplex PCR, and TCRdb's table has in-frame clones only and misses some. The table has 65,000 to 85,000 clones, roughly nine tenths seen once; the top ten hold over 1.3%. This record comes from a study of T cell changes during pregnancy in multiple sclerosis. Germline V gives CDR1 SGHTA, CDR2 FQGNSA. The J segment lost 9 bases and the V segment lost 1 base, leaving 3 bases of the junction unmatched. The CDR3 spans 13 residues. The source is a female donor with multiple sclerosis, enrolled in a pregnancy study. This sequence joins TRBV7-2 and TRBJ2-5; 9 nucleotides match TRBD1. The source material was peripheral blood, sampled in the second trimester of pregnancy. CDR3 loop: CASSLGTGVAQYF. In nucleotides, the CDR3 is TGTGCCAGCAGCTTAGGGACAGGGGTGGCCCAGTACTTC.